Presented here are 28 T cell receptor beta chains from one specimen sequenced in a study of T cell changes during pregnancy in multiple sclerosis. Sequencing was performed with immunoSEQ multiplex PCR; in TCRdb, only in-frame clones are kept and a portion is missing. The sample has tens of thousands of clones, 85% to 95% seen once. The sequencing here drew on peripheral blood, taken in the second trimester of pregnancy. Receptors were obtained from a female donor with multiple sclerosis, enrolled in a pregnancy study.

The V call is TRBV4-2, the J call TRBJ1-1; D perhaps matches TRBD1 (5 bases). The V gene lost 1 base and the J gene lost 0 bases, with 12 bases spanning the gap. The CDR3 runs 16 residues. From germline, CDR1 is LGHNA and CDR2 YNFKEQ. CDR3 in DNA: TGTGCCAGCAGCCAAGGCCCCGGGGGATTGAACACTGAAGCTTTCTTT. Encoded protein: CASSQGPGGLNTEAFF.

The rearrangement joins TRBV21-1 to TRBJ1-4; no DNA check was done on the table's D call, TRBD1. TRBV21-1 is labeled a pseudogene. The CDR3 has 17 residues. CDR3: CASSNTRGQAINEKLFF. CDR3 DNA: TGTGCCAGCAGCAACACTCGGGGACAGGCTATTAATGAAAAACTGTTTTTT.

This clone was detected once. The V and J genes are TRBV6-1 and TRBJ2-6; no clear D gene. Germline V gene sequence: CDR1 MNHNS, CDR2 SASEGT. This CDR3 has 13 amino acids. Trimming pared 8 bases from V and 4 bases from J, leaving 9 bases between. The CDR3 reads CASLVRGANVLTF. The CDR3 DNA reads TGTGCCAGCCTAGTAAGGGGGGCCAACGTCCTGACTTTC.

The chain is built from TRBV9 and TRBJ1-6; D might be TRBD1 (5 bases). The CDR3 is 16 amino acids. From germline, CDR1 is SGDLS and CDR2 YYNGEE. The V gene lost 0 bases and the J gene lost 7 bases, with 14 bases spanning the gap. The DNA for the CDR3 is TGTGCCAGCAGCGTAGGAAAGTTATCAGGGAATTCACCCCTCCACTTT. This codes for CASSVGKLSGNSPLHF.

This chain connects TRBV19 to TRBJ1-6, with TRBD1 matching 10 bases. CDR1 LNHDA and CDR2 SQIVND come from the germline V gene (reference sequence). V lost 1 base to trimming and J lost 9 bases; unmatched junction nucleotides: 3. The CDR3 is made up of 15 amino acids. The CDR3 DNA follows: TGTGCCAGTAGTATAGGCGGGACAGGGGTTTCACCCCTCCACTTT. It translates to CASSIGGTGVSPLHF.

This chain joins TRBV2 and TRBJ1-2; weak D call: TRBD1 (6 bases). Germline V gene sequence: CDR1 SNHLY, CDR2 FYNNEI. The CDR3 consists of 13 residues. Trimming took off 6 bases at V and 1 base at J, with 9 bases between the two ends. In DNA form, the CDR3 reads TGTGCCAGCAGCACCAGGGGTAACTATGGCTACACCTTC. Amino acid sequence: CASSTRGNYGYTF.

The rearrangement joins TRBV29-1 to TRBJ2-2, with 7 positions matching TRBD1. In germline, CDR1 is SQVTM, CDR2 ANQGSEA. The CDR3 runs 15 residues. Trimming removed 5 bases from V and 2 bases from J; junction bases left unmatched: 8. The CDR3 DNA sequence: TGCAGCGTTAGTAGGGGGCGCGTTAACACCGGGGAGCTGTTTTTT. It specifies CSVSRGRVNTGELFF.

CDR3 nucleotide sequence: TGTGCCAGCAGCTTAGAGTTAGCGGGGAATCGAAGGGAGCAGTTCTTC. Translating gives CASSLELAGNRREQFF. The J gene is TRBJ2-1, the V gene TRBV11-2, with TRBD2 identical over 8 bases. V shed 0 bases and J 10 bases; nucleotides not matched to a gene: 11. Per germline, CDR1 SGHAT and CDR2 FQNNGV. The CDR3 covers 16 residues.

The rearrangement links TRBV6-5 to TRBJ1-1; 7 nucleotides match TRBD1. The CDR3 extends over 13 amino acids. Germline V CDR1 and CDR2: MNHEY, SVGAGI. V lost 6 bases and J lost 6; bases outside the gene matches: 7. The CDR3 sequence: CASRTTGLAEAFF. CDR3 in DNA: TGTGCCAGCAGAACGACAGGGCTGGCTGAAGCTTTCTTT.

This chain joins TRBV11-3 and TRBJ2-5, with D possibly matching TRBD2 (6 bases). Germline assignment: CDR1 SGHNT and CDR2 YENEEA. The V gene lost 4 bases and the J gene lost 2 bases, with 11 bases spanning the gap. CDR3 length: 14 residues. CDR3 bases: TGTGCCAGCAGCTCCGGGGGTCGGCAAGAGACCCAGTACTTC. Its protein product is CASSSGGRQETQYF.

This chain connects TRBV27 to TRBJ2-5, with TRBD1 matching 9 bases. Germline assignment: CDR1 MNHEY and CDR2 SMNVEV (reference sequence). The ends lost 1 base at V and 5 bases at J; junction bases unmatched: 11. CDR3 length: 17 amino acids. CDR3: CASSLYPSGTGWETQYF. The DNA of the CDR3 is TGTGCCAGCAGTTTATACCCCTCCGGGACAGGGTGGGAGACCCAGTACTTC.

CDR3 protein: CSVESGSGTASGYTF. The CDR3 DNA follows: TGCAGCGTTGAAAGCGGGTCCGGGACAGCTTCCGGCTACACCTTC. This chain links TRBV29-1 with TRBJ1-2, with 7 positions matching TRBD1. The germline CDR1 and CDR2 sequences are SQVTM and ANQGSEA. This CDR3 comprises 15 residues. V lost 2 bases and J lost 8; bases outside the gene matches: 14. The full variable domain, rest sourced from reference TRBV29-1 and TRBJ1-2, is SAVISQKPSRDICQRGTSLTIQCQVDSQVTMMFWYRQQPGQSLTLIATANQGSEATYESGFVIDKFPISRPNLTFSTLTVSNMSPEDSSIYLCSVESGSGTASGYTFGSGTRLTVV.

This clone was picked up a small number of times. The chain has TRBV12-5 and TRBJ2-2; D might be TRBD2 (5 bases). V was shortened by 6 bases and J by 5 bases, with 10 bases between the two germline ends. Germline CDR1 and CDR2: LGHNT and FRNRAP. The CDR3 has 13 amino acids. CDR3 in DNA: TGTGCTAGTGGATTTGAGGGAACCGGGGAGCTGTTTTTT. Translated, it gives CASGFEGTGELFF.

This clone was picked up a small number of times. This chain joins TRBV7-2 and TRBJ2-2, with 11 bases that match TRBD2. Germline trimming cut 5 bases from V and 1 base from J; bases unmatched to any gene: 9. This CDR3 has 18 residues. From germline, CDR1 is SGHTA and CDR2 FQGNSA. DNA of the CDR3: TGTGCCAGCAGCCCGCGTACCGGGACTAGCGGGAACACCGGGGAGCTGTTTTTT. This translates into CASSPRTGTSGNTGELFF.

J is TRBJ1-6 and V is TRBV5-6; 8 bases are a match to TRBD1. CDR1 and CDR2 (germline): SGHDT, YYEEEE. The CDR3 runs 14 residues. J was trimmed by 10 bases and V by 4 bases; bases with no gene match: 7. The CDR3 region is CASSPGQGASPLHF. The CDR3 DNA reads TGTGCCAGCAGCCCCGGACAGGGAGCCTCACCCCTCCACTTT.

The V and J genes are TRBV5-4 and TRBJ1-1; no clear D. Looked up from germline, CDR1 is SGHNT and CDR2 is YYREEE (reference sequence). V was trimmed by 1 base and J by 4 bases, leaving 5 bases between them. The length of the CDR3 is 12 residues. In DNA, the CDR3 is TGTGCCAGCAGCTTGCGGGGCACTGAAGCTTTCTTT. This sequence encodes CASSLRGTEAFF. The full variable domain, with the rest looked up from reference TRBV5-4 and TRBJ1-1, is ETGVTQSPTHLIKTRGQQVTLRCSSQSGHNTVSWYQQALGQGPQFIFQYYREEENGRGNFPPRFSGLQFPNYSSELNVNALELDDSALYLCASSLRGTEAFFGQGTRLTVV.

V is TRBV7-3 and J is TRBJ2-1, with 12 bases fitting TRBD2. Germline CDR1 SGHTA, CDR2 FQGTGA. This CDR3 has 15 amino acids. With V trimmed by 5 bases and J by 8 bases, 7 bases remained unmatched. CDR3 DNA sequence: TGTGCCAGCAGCGCGCTAGCGGGGGGGGCGGATGAGCAGTTCTTC. As protein: CASSALAGGADEQFF.

The chain carries TRBV4-2 and TRBJ1-6; TRBD1 matches at 8 bases. Per germline, CDR1 LGHNA and CDR2 YNFKEQ. V dropped 4 bases and J dropped 8; count of bases not matched to a gene: 7. CDR3 size: 15 residues. Here the CDR3 DNA reads TGTGCCAGCAGCCCTTACAGGGGGGTTGATTCACCCCTCCACTTT. Translating gives CASSPYRGVDSPLHF.

The CDR3 loop reads CAYHGGGSYEQYF. The CDR3 nucleotides read TGTGCCTACCATGGGGGCGGATCCTACGAGCAGTACTTC. The chain combines TRBV5-4 with TRBJ2-7, with a possible D match to TRBD1 (6 bases). Trimming removed 10 bases at V and 1 base at J, with 15 bases between. The CDR3 sequence is 13 residues long. Germline-derived CDR1 and CDR2 are SGHNT and YYREEE (reference sequence).

The chain couples TRBV5-4 to TRBJ2-3; D may be TRBD2 (6 bases). The V end was cut by 3 bases, the J end by 5 bases, with 19 bases between. In germline, CDR1 is SGHNT, CDR2 YYREEE (reference sequence). CDR3 length: 16 amino acids. The CDR3 spells CASSSKLALSGDTQYF. The CDR3 region has the DNA TGTGCCAGCAGCTCCAAACTAGCTCTTAGCGGAGATACGCAGTATTTT.

As for this clone: Within the sample, other DNA sequences also encode this same CDR3. The genes are TRBV29-1 and TRBJ1-1; perhaps TRBD1 as D (5 bases). This CDR3 has 12 residues. Trimming pared 7 bases from V and 1 base from J, leaving 10 bases between. Per germline, CDR1 SQVTM and CDR2 ANQGSEA. CDR3 amino acids: CSGRGANTEAFF. CDR3 nucleotides: TGCAGCGGACGTGGGGCGAACACTGAAGCTTTCTTT. Together with reference TRBV29-1 and TRBJ1-1, the CDR3 gives the full variable domain: SAVISQKPSRDICQRGTSLTIQCQVDSQVTMMFWYRQQPGQSLTLIATANQGSEATYESGFVIDKFPISRPNLTFSTLTVSNMSPEDSSIYLCSGRGANTEAFFGQGTRLTVV.

The chain combines TRBV9 with TRBJ2-3, with D maybe TRBD2 (5 bases). CDR1 and CDR2 (germline): SGDLS, YYNGEE. The CDR3 sequence is 13 residues long. V gave up 2 bases and J gave up 4 bases, with 8 bases separating them. CDR3 coding DNA: TGTGCCAGCAGCGTCACTAGTGCAGATACGCAGTATTTT. This codes for CASSVTSADTQYF.

This clone has a single count. This chain uses TRBV27 with TRBJ1-5; D uncertain. Germline CDR1 and CDR2: MNHEY and SMNVEV (reference sequence). Trimming took off 2 bases at V and 3 bases at J, with 8 bases between the two ends. The CDR3 is 14 residues long. The CDR3 loop reads CASSLRQANQPQHF. The CDR3 coding sequence is TGTGCCAGCAGTTTAAGGCAGGCCAATCAGCCCCAGCATTTT.

The rearrangement uses TRBV6-1 and TRBJ2-5; tentatively, D is TRBD2 (6 bases). Germline V lookup: CDR1 MNHNS, CDR2 SASEGT. This CDR3 is built from 15 residues. V lost 5 bases, J lost 4 bases, and 17 bases lay in between. The CDR3 protein is CASSREYSGGETQYF. CDR3 DNA: TGTGCCAGCAGTCGGGAGTATAGCGGAGGAGAGACCCAGTACTTC.

The chain has TRBV7-9 and TRBJ2-3; D not resolved. This CDR3 region has 13 residues. The germline V gene encodes CDR1 SEHNR and CDR2 FQNEAQ (reference sequence). With 5 bases removed from V and 7 bases from J, the gap between germline ends came to 13 bases. CDR3 in amino acids: CASSTPPGYTQYF. The CDR3 DNA follows: TGTGCCAGCAGCACCCCACCGGGTTATACGCAGTATTTT.

The count of this clone is one. This chain connects TRBV25-1 to TRBJ2-7; D is unclear. This CDR3 spans 13 amino acids. V shed 1 base and J shed 3 bases, with 7 bases lying between them. Germline V CDR1 and CDR2: MGHDK, SYGVNS. The CDR3 coding sequence is TGTGCCAGCAGTGAATCAATAGACTACGAGCAGTACTTC. Translated, it gives CASSESIDYEQYF.

The chain uses TRBV11-2 and TRBJ2-3, with 8 positions matching TRBD1. The trim removed 4 bases at V and 5 bases at J, leaving 5 bases unmatched. Germline CDR1 and CDR2: SGHAT and FQNNGV. The CDR3 runs to 14 residues. CDR3 protein: CASSSPGGRDTQYF. The CDR3 region has the DNA TGTGCCAGCAGCTCTCCAGGGGGCCGAGATACGCAGTATTTT.

V and J are TRBV4-1 and TRBJ2-2; 12 bases fit TRBD2. Germline V gives CDR1 MGHRA, CDR2 YSYEKL. V lost 6 bases, J lost 7 bases, and 9 bases stayed unmatched. The CDR3 sequence is 16 residues long. The CDR3 coding sequence is TGCGCCAGCAGGGCCTCTAGCGGGGGGGCCGGCGGGGAGCTGTTTTTT. Translation gives CASRASSGGAGGELFF.